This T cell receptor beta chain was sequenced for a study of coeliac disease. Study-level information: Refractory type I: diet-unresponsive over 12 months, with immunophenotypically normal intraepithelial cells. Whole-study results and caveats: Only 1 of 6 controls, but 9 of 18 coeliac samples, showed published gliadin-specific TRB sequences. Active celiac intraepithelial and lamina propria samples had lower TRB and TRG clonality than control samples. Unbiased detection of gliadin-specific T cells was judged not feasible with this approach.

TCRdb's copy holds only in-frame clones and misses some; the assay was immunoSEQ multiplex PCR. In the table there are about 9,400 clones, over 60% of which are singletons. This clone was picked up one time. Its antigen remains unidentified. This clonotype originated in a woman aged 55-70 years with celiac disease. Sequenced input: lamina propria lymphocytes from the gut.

This CDR3 reads CASRSGGTTGELFF. In DNA form, the CDR3 reads TGTGCCAGCAGGAGCGGGGGGACCACCGGGGAGCTGTTTTTT. The chain has TRBV7-8 and TRBJ2-2; 9 bases match TRBD2. Germline loops: CDR1 SGHVS, CDR2 FQNEAQ. This CDR3 has 14 amino acids. Trimming took 6 bases from V and 4 from J; bases not matched to a gene: 3.